This record concerns one TCR beta chain sequence. What it recognizes is unknown. The study ran its PCR with 60 Vbeta and 13 Jbeta primers. Sequencing used immunoSEQ multiplex PCR; TCRdb keeps in-frame clones, though not all of them. Recorded here are 85,000 or so clones; the top ten clones represent 1% to 1.4%. The data originate from a study of cytomegalovirus exposure and HLA in healthy donors. Study-wide findings and caveats: What a later analysis reportedly showed was that an Asian-associated ancestry cluster had fewer N-insertions than the 666-donor mean. Per published reports, the classifier diagnosed cytomegalovirus status with high specificity and sensitivity.

This cohort consisted of healthy bone marrow donors. Germline V lookup: CDR1 SEHNR, CDR2 FQNEAQ (reference sequence). This CDR3 comprises 16 residues. J was trimmed by 5 bases and V by 5 bases; bases with no gene match: 12. The chain couples TRBV7-9 to TRBJ2-7; TRBD1 matches at 10 bases. Sequenced sample: PBMCs. The source is a young woman in good health and CMV-seronegative. The CDR3 DNA reads as TGTGCCAGCAGCCCAACGGGGACAGGGGAGAACCACGAGCAGTACTTC. Its translation: CASSPTGTGENHEQYF.